This T cell receptor beta chain was sequenced during a study of T-cell reconstitution after alpha-beta-depleted transplantation in children. CDR3 length: 19 amino acids. V lost 1 base and J lost 1; bases outside the gene matches: 17. Per germline, CDR1 SGHRS and CDR2 YFSETQ. TCRbeta library preparation incorporated unique molecular identifiers. TCRdb re-analysed the PCR reads in MiXCR, keeping a single row per CDR3 protein. The sample has some 300,000 distinct CDR3 sequences; 10% are singletons. This clonotype was observed many times. The antigen is undetermined. Findings and limits, study-wide: Where some patients showed high TCRbeta diversity at day 60, it came from recipient T cells and thymic progenitors that had survived. T-cell counts and diversity at one year following transplant were attributed mainly to newly produced T cells. Alpha-beta T cells about two months after transplant reportedly derived from several hundred expanded graft clones.

This clonotype originated in a boy younger than two with acute myeloid leukemia, due to receive a stem cell transplant. Sequenced here: PBMCs, sampled before TCRalphabeta/CD19-depleted stem cell transplant. The V call is TRBV5-1, the J call TRBJ2-7; 7 nucleotides agree with TRBD1. This CDR3 is CASSLLFSGILDRSYEQYF. The CDR3 DNA reads TGCGCCAGCAGCTTGCTGTTCTCAGGGATTTTGGACAGGTCCTACGAGCAGTACTTC.